These 11 T cell receptor beta chains came from one sample sequenced in a study of human T cells and chemical hapten exposure. TCRdb reanalysed the RACE reads using MiXCR and keeps one entry per CDR3 protein. The sample has under 200,000 distinct CDR3 sequences; about 31% are singletons. Time point of the sample: pre-sensitization, week 0. Treatment here: therapeutic diphenylcyclopropenone sensitization with weekly scalp DPC. This specimen was whole blood, taken in connection with sensitization to the hapten diphenylcyclopropenone (DPC). Source of these receptors: a woman between 25 and 40 years old with alopecia areata. Some clones in this sample may be carry-over from other donors' samples.

The chain couples TRBV5-1 to TRBJ1-1; D unclear. Germline values: CDR1 SGHRS, CDR2 YFSETQ. Trimming shortened V by 7 bases and J by 6 bases, and 19 bases separated the two germline ends. The CDR3 length is 14 residues. This CDR3 reads CASSPSPGGSEAFF. For the CDR3, the DNA is TGCGCCAGCTCACCCTCCCCCGGAGGTTCTGAAGCTTTCTTT.

The genes are TRBV6-2 or TRBV6-3 and TRBJ1-1, with no clear D. The CDR3 is made up of 14 amino acids. CDR1 MNHEY and CDR2 SVGEGT come from the germline V gene. With 6 bases removed from V and 3 bases from J, the gap between germline ends came to 14 bases. CDR3 DNA sequence: TGTGCCAGCAGACCAACGTGGGTGGACACTGAAGCTTTCTTT. This gives the protein CASRPTWVDTEAFF.

This clonotype was seen only a few times. The genes are TRBV20-1 and TRBJ2-7; 8 bases are shared with TRBD2. Germline-derived CDR1 and CDR2 are DFQATT and SNEGSKA (reference sequence). V trimming: 3 bases; J trimming: 6 bases; junction bases outside the gene matches: 7. This CDR3 contains 13 residues. The CDR3 DNA is TGCAGTGCTAGGGGGACTAGGGTCGTCGAGCAGTACTTC. This encodes CSARGTRVVEQYF.

The table lists this clonotype with a few counts. The chain carries TRBV5-1 and TRBJ2-7; D unclear. The CDR3 is 14 residues long. V lost 2 bases and J lost 3, with 12 bases in between. The germline CDR1 and CDR2 sequences are SGHRS and YFSETQ. CDR3 bases: TGCGCCAGCAGCTTAGACCATCAGGTCTACGAGCAGTACTTC. Protein: CASSLDHQVYEQYF.

This clonotype was seen a few times. V and J are TRBV2 and TRBJ1-6, with a possible D match to TRBD1 (6 bases). Trimming stripped 6 bases from V and 2 bases from J, with 8 bases between. CDR3 length: 14 amino acids. CDR1 and CDR2 (germline): SNHLY, FYNNEI. The CDR3 is CASSRQAYNSPLHF. CDR3 sequence (DNA): TGTGCCAGCAGCAGACAGGCCTATAATTCACCCCTCCACTTT.

V usage is TRBV7-2 and J usage is TRBJ2-3; D unresolved. Trimming took 5 bases from V and 1 from J, leaving 7 bases between them. In germline, CDR1 is SGHTA, CDR2 FQGNSA. The length of the CDR3 is 13 residues. CDR3 in amino acids: CASSRPGTDTQYF. CDR3 DNA sequence: TGTGCCAGCAGCCGGCCCGGCACAGATACGCAGTATTTT.

The gene calls are TRBV6-2 or TRBV6-3 and TRBJ1-1, with TRBD1 as a possible D gene (5 bases). This CDR3 is 12 amino acids long. Trimming removed 6 bases at V and 5 bases at J, with 10 bases between. Germline V gene data show CDR1 as MNHEY and CDR2 as SVGEGT. Here the CDR3 DNA reads TGTGCCAGCAGCCGACAGTGGACTGAAGCTTTCTTT. Its translation is CASSRQWTEAFF.

Here the CDR3 DNA reads TGTGCCAGCAGTTTACCAATCTATGGCTACACCTTC. As protein: CASSLPIYGYTF. The J gene is TRBJ1-2, the V gene TRBV28; D is ambiguous. The germline V and J ends were trimmed by 2 bases and 4 bases, with 5 bases remaining between them. The CDR3 is made up of 12 amino acids. CDR1 MDHEN and CDR2 SYDVKM come from the germline V gene.

This chain links TRBV29-1 with TRBJ2-1; D gene unclear. CDR1 and CDR2 from the germline V gene are SQVTM and ANQGSEA. Trimming pared 5 bases from V and 6 bases from J, leaving 8 bases between. The CDR3 sequence is 11 residues long. The CDR3 DNA follows: TGCAGCGTTTTACGGAGCAATGAGCAGTTCTTC. Translated, it gives CSVLRSNEQFF.

This sequence joins TRBV5-1 and TRBJ1-1; D is ambiguous. Germline V CDR1 and CDR2: SGHRS, YFSETQ. The CDR3 has 15 residues. V was clipped by 4 bases and J by 3 bases, with 16 bases between them. The CDR3 loop is CASSLLSWRDTEAFF. The CDR3 DNA reads as TGCGCCAGCAGCCTCTTAAGTTGGAGAGACACTGAAGCTTTCTTT. The whole variable domain, filled in from reference TRBV5-1 and TRBJ1-1, reads KAGVTQTPRYLIKTRGQQVTLSCSPISGHRSVSWYQQTPGQGLQFLFEYFSETQRNKGNFPGRFSGRQFSNSRSEMNVSTLELGDSALYLCASSLLSWRDTEAFFGQGTRLTVV.

This rearrangement joins TRBV9 to TRBJ1-2, with D unclear. V was trimmed by 0 bases and J by 5 bases, leaving 5 bases between them. The CDR3 totals 12 residues. CDR1 and CDR2 (germline): SGDLS, YYNGEE. CDR3 DNA: TGTGCCAGCAGCGTAGGCGAATATGGCTACACCTTC. Translation gives CASSVGEYGYTF.